The next 17 T cell receptor beta chains were all read from a single sample in a study of T-cell memory formation after mild COVID-19. Each CDR3 protein gets one entry after TCRdb re-called the 5' RACE reads with MiXCR. The data hold about 410,000 distinct CDR3 sequences, with 20% to 25% observed a single time. The sequenced sample was PBMCs or a T cell subset sorted from them (not recorded which). All receptors derive from an adult woman who had mild COVID-19 (a few samples of this study predate the infection). Cell type and time point are not known.

J is TRBJ2-7 and V is TRBV12-3 or TRBV12-4, with D perhaps given as TRBD1 or TRBD2 (5 bases each). This CDR3 has 14 residues. The V end was cut by 5 bases, the J end by 3 bases, with 14 bases between. This CDR3 reads CASSRDPMIYEQYF. CDR3 in DNA: TGTGCCAGCAGTCGGGACCCCATGATCTACGAGCAGTACTTC.

This sequence joins TRBV5-1 and TRBJ1-2; unclear D gene. The V and J ends lost 4 bases and 2 bases respectively, with 15 bases between them. From germline, CDR1 is SGHRS and CDR2 YFSETQ. The CDR3 spans 15 residues. CDR3 bases: TGCGCCAGCAGCACGGCGGGATTTCGGAACTATGGCTACACCTTC. Translating gives CASSTAGFRNYGYTF.

This clonotype occurred many times. Compared with germline, one end of the junction differs, possibly owing to a read error. This chain links TRBV12-3 or TRBV12-4 with TRBJ1-1; no reliable D call. The CDR3 consists of 12 residues. The CDR3 coding sequence is TGTGCCAGCAGCTTAGGGAACACTGAAGCTTTCTTT. Amino acid sequence: CASSLGNTEAFF.

The J gene is TRBJ2-1, the V gene TRBV29-1, with TRBD1 matching 8 bases. Germline CDR1 is SQVTM and CDR2 is ANQGSEA. The V segment lost 6 bases and the J segment 4 bases; nucleotides outside the gene matches: 11. This CDR3 spans 15 amino acids. CDR3 bases: TGCAGCGTCCATAAGACAGGGGCCAATTACAATGAGCAGTTCTTC. Translated, it gives CSVHKTGANYNEQFF.

V is TRBV7-2 and J is TRBJ2-1, with D maybe TRBD2 (6 bases). This CDR3 is built from 17 residues. Looked up from germline, CDR1 is SGHTA and CDR2 is FQGNSA. V was trimmed by 4 bases and J by 2 bases, leaving 18 bases between them. CDR3 nucleotide sequence: TGTGCCAGCAGCTCTGATGGGCCTAGCGCAGCCTACAATGAGCAGTTCTTC. Residues: CASSSDGPSAAYNEQFF.

J is TRBJ1-2 and V is TRBV28; the D is unclear. There are 14 residues in the CDR3. The V end lost 5 bases, the J end lost 4 bases, and 14 bases lay between the germline ends. CDR1 is MDHEN, CDR2 SYDVKM, per germline. This CDR3 is CASSTPTGVYGYTF. The CDR3 DNA is TGTGCCAGCAGTACCCCGACGGGAGTCTATGGCTACACCTTC.

The chain recombines TRBV9 with TRBJ1-2, with TRBD1 identical over 11 bases. This CDR3 has 13 residues. CDR1 is SGDLS and CDR2 is YYNGEE in the germline V gene. V gave up 4 bases and J gave up 8 bases; unmatched junction bases: 4. CDR3 coding DNA: TGTGCCAGCAGCACGGGACAGGGGGACGGCTACACCTTC. It codes for CASSTGQGDGYTF.

The rearrangement joins TRBV5-1 to TRBJ2-6; tentatively, D is TRBD1 or TRBD2 (6 bases each). This CDR3 is built from 17 residues. Trimming took 4 bases from V and 0 from J, leaving 14 bases between them. CDR1 SGHRS and CDR2 YFSETQ come from the germline V gene. CDR3 coding DNA: TGCGCCAGCAGCCCCCCGGGGGCAAGCTCTGGGGCCAACGTCCTGACTTTC. The encoded protein is CASSPPGASSGANVLTF.

In this sample, this clonotype turned up a few times. The chain couples TRBV5-1 to TRBJ2-1; 10 positions match TRBD2. CDR3 length equals 15 residues. With 4 bases clipped from V and 7 bases from J, the junction kept 8 bases outside the gene matches. Germline V gene lookup returns CDR1 SGHRS and CDR2 YFSETQ. CDR3 DNA sequence: TGCGCCAGCAGCCCCCAAGCGGGGGGGCGGAATGAGCAGTTCTTC. Its translation: CASSPQAGGRNEQFF. The full variable domain, its missing parts supplied by reference TRBV5-1 and TRBJ2-1, is KAGVTQTPRYLIKTRGQQVTLSCSPISGHRSVSWYQQTPGQGLQFLFEYFSETQRNKGNFPGRFSGRQFSNSRSEMNVSTLELGDSALYLCASSPQAGGRNEQFFGPGTRLTVL.

This clonotype was counted a few times. This sequence joins TRBV20-1 and TRBJ2-1, with 10 bases fitting TRBD2. CDR3 length equals 16 residues. Germline lookup yields CDR1 DFQATT and CDR2 SNEGSKA (reference sequence). Trimming took 0 bases from V and 7 from J; bases not matched to a gene: 9. The CDR3 region is CSARDPVSGRANEQFF. The CDR3 DNA is TGCAGTGCTAGAGATCCAGTCAGCGGGAGGGCAAATGAGCAGTTCTTC.

The rearrangement uses TRBV27 and TRBJ2-7, with TRBD1 as a possible D gene (6 bases). Deletions cut 5 bases from V and 9 bases from J, with 14 bases between. Germline CDR1 reads MNHEY; CDR2 reads SMNVEV (reference sequence). The CDR3 sequence is 12 residues long. The CDR3 DNA is TGTGCCAGCAGTAGCAGGACAGCCCGGCAGTACTTC. It codes for CASSSRTARQYF.

This clonotype was seen a handful of times. This chain links TRBV5-6 with TRBJ2-1; possible D gene TRBD2, 6 bases. V was cut by 0 bases and J by 8 bases, with 12 bases left in between. Per the germline V gene, CDR1 is SGHDT and CDR2 is YYEEEE. The CDR3 spans 14 residues. DNA for the CDR3: TGTGCCAGCAGCTTGGGGGGGGATTCCTATGAGCAGTTCTTC. The encoded protein is CASSLGGDSYEQFF. Using reference TRBV5-6 and TRBJ2-1 for the parts outside the CDR3, the full variable domain is DAGVTQSPTHLIKTRGQQVTLRCSPKSGHDTVSWYQQALGQGPQFIFQYYEEEERQRGNFPDRFSGHQFPNYSSELNVNALLLGDSALYLCASSLGGDSYEQFFGPGTRLTVL.

This clonotype was seen more than once but under ten times. The V call is TRBV20-1, the J call TRBJ2-7; 8 nucleotides align to TRBD1. V gave up 6 bases and J gave up 2 bases; unmatched junction bases: 6. The CDR3 covers 13 residues. In germline, CDR1 is DFQATT, CDR2 SNEGSKA (reference sequence). The CDR3 loop is CSANRGKTYEQYF. CDR3 DNA sequence: TGCAGTGCAAACAGGGGGAAAACCTACGAGCAGTACTTC.

This clonotype was counted between two and nine times. The genes are TRBV3-1 and TRBJ1-2, with D unclear. Germline V CDR1 and CDR2: LGHDT, YNNKEL (reference sequence). V dropped 0 bases and J dropped 4 bases, with 15 bases sitting between them. This CDR3 region has 16 residues. The CDR3 bases are TGTGCCAGCAGCCAAGATCTAGCTGGGGAATCCTATGGCTACACCTTC. This sequence encodes CASSQDLAGESYGYTF. The full variable domain, in which reference TRBV3-1 and TRBJ1-2 provide the parts outside the CDR3, is DTAVSQTPKYLVTQMGNDKSIKCEQNLGHDTMYWYKQDSKKFLKIMFSYNNKELIINETVPNRFSPKSPDKAHLNLHINSLELGDSAVYFCASSQDLAGESYGYTFGSGTRLTVV.

The gene calls are TRBV30 and TRBJ2-1; D assignment may be TRBD1 or TRBD2 (5 bases each). Deletions cut 1 base from V and 10 bases from J, with 11 bases between. Per germline, CDR1 GTSNPN and CDR2 SVGIG (reference sequence). This CDR3 is 12 amino acids long. The CDR3 nucleotides are TGTGCCTGGAGTGAGGTGGGGGAAGAGCAGTTCTTC. Translation gives CAWSEVGEEQFF.

This clonotype was counted between two and nine times. The genes are TRBV27 and TRBJ2-2; 7 bases are a match to TRBD1. J gave up 1 base and V 5 bases, and 7 bases lay outside the gene matches. Germline V gene data show CDR1 as MNHEY and CDR2 as SMNVEV (reference sequence). CDR3 length: 16 residues. For the CDR3, the DNA is TGTGCCAGCAGTCTCATACAGGGGCAGAACACCGGGGAGCTGTTTTTT. As protein: CASSLIQGQNTGELFF.

This chain connects TRBV6-6 to TRBJ2-7, with D maybe TRBD2 (6 bases). There are 14 residues in the CDR3. The V gene lost 8 bases and the J gene lost 2 bases, with 16 bases spanning the gap. CDR1 is MNHNY, CDR2 SVGAGI, per germline (reference sequence). The CDR3 sequence: CASGGEGATYEQYF. In DNA form, the CDR3 reads TGTGCCAGCGGCGGGGAAGGGGCAACCTACGAGCAGTACTTC.